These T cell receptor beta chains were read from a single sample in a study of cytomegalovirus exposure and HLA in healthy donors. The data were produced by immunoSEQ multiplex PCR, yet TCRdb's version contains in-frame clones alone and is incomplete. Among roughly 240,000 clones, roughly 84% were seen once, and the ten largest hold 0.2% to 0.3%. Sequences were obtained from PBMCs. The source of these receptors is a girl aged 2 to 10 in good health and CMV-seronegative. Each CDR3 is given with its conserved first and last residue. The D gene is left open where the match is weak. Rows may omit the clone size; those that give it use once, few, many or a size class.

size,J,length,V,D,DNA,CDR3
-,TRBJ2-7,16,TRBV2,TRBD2,TGTGCCAGCAGTGTTTTAGGACTAGCGGGGGACTACGAGCAGTACTTC,CASSVLGLAGDYEQYF
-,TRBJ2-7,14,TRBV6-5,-,TGTGCCAGCAGCTCCCCCCCCCTAGGCGGCGAGCAGTACTTC,CASSSPPLGGEQYF
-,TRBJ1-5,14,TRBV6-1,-,TGTGCCAGCGAGGGGGGGCGCGGCAATCAGCCCCAGCATTTT,CASEGGRGNQPQHF
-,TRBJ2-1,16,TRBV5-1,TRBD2,TGCGCCAGCAGCTTGTCCCGCGGGGGGGTCTACAATGAGCAGTTCTTC,CASSLSRGGVYNEQFF
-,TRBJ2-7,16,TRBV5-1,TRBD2,TGCGCCAGCAGCTTTGGGGTGGGAGCGGGGAGATACGAGCAGTACTTC,CASSFGVGAGRYEQYF
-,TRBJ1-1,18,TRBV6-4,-,TGTGCCAGCAGTGCCCCACGAAACAGGGACCGAACAATCCCTGAAGCTTTCTTT,CASSAPRNRDRTIPEAFF
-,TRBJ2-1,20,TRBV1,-,TGCACCAGCAGCCAACAACGCGGGGGGGCGAAGAGATGGTCCTACAATGAGCAGTTCTTC,CTSSQQRGGAKRWSYNEQFF
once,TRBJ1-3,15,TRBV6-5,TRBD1,TGTGCCAGCAGTTGGACAGGGGGCTCTGGAAACACCATATATTTT,CASSWTGGSGNTIYF
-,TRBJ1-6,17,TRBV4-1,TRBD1,TGCGCCAGCAGCCAAGATCCCCAAACAGGGGGTAATTCACCCCTCCACTTT,CASSQDPQTGGNSPLHF
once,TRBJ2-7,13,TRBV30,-,TGTGCCTGGAGTCGAGGACTTATCTACGAGCAGTACTTC,CAWSRGLIYEQYF
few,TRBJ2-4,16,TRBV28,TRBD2,TGTGCCAGCAGTCCACTGGCGGGGGGGCCTGGAAACATTCAGTACTTC,CASSPLAGGPGNIQYF
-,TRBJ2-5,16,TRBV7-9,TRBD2,TGTGCCAGCAGCCCGCGGACTAGCCGAGACCAAGAGACCCAGTACTTC,CASSPRTSRDQETQYF
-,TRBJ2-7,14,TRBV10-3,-,TGTGCCATCAGTGAGCAGGGGGGCCGCTACGAGCAGTACTTC,CAISEQGGRYEQYF
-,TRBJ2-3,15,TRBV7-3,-,TGTGCCAGCAGCTTACTAACCCTTAGCACAGATACGCAGTATTTT,CASSLLTLSTDTQYF
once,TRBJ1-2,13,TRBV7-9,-,TGTGCCAGCAGCCATGGGACATACGATGGCTACACCTTC,CASSHGTYDGYTF
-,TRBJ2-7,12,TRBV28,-,TGTGCCAGCAGTAACCGGTACTACGAGCAGTACTTC,CASSNRYYEQYF
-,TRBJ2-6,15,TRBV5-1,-,TGCGCCAGCACGAGCGGTTTCTCTGGGGCCAACGTCCTGACTTTC,CASTSGFSGANVLTF
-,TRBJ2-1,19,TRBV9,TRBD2,TGTGCCAGCAGCTTCCGGCCCGGGACTAGCGGGAGTCAGTACAATGAGCAGTTCTTC,CASSFRPGTSGSQYNEQFF
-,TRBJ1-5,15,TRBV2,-,TGTGCCAGCAGTGAGGGGGGGACTCGGTTTGGGCCCCAGCATTTT,CASSEGGTRFGPQHF
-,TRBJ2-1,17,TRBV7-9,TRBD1,TGTGCCAGCAGCTCACTTAGTGTACAGGGGGGCCTCAATGAGCAGTTCTTC,CASSSLSVQGGLNEQFF
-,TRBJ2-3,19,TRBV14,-,TGTGCCAGCAGCCAAGCCCAAACGCCCAGGGCCCGGGGCACAGATACGCAGTATTTT,CASSQAQTPRARGTDTQYF
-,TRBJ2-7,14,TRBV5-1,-,TGCGCCAGCAGCTTGGAGGCAGGGGACTACGAGCAGTACTTC,CASSLEAGDYEQYF
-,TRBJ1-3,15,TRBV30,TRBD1,TGTGCCTGGAGTGCCACAGGGGTCTCTGGAAACACCATATATTTT,CAWSATGVSGNTIYF
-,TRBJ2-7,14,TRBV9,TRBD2,TGTGCCAGCAGCGCCGGCGGGAGTTCCTACGAGCAGTACTTC,CASSAGGSSYEQYF
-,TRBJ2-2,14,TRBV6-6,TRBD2,TGTGCCAGCAGTTGGGCGGGGGGCACCGGGGAGCTGTTTTTT,CASSWAGGTGELFF
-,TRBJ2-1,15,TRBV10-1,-,TGCGCCAGCAGTGAGCCCGGGGTAAGACTAAGTGAGCAGTTCTTC,CASSEPGVRLSEQFF
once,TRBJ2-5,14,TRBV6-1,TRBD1,TGTGCCAGCAGCCCTCGACAGGGGAGAGAGACCCAGTACTTC,CASSPRQGRETQYF
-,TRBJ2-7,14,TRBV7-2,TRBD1,TGTGCCAGCAGCTTGGGGGACAGGGCCCACGAGCAGTACTTC,CASSLGDRAHEQYF
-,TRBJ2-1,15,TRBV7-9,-,TGTGCCAGCAGCGTCCCCGGGGGGCCCTACAATGAGCAGTTCTTC,CASSVPGGPYNEQFF
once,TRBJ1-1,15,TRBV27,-,TGTGCCAGCAGCCCCCTCGCAGGGGTGAACACTGAAGCTTTCTTT,CASSPLAGVNTEAFF
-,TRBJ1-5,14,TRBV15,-,TGTGCCACCAATGAGGCGTCGAGCAATCAGCCCCAGCATTTT,CATNEASSNQPQHF
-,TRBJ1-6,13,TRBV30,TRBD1,TGTGCCTGGAGTGGACAGGGTGGGTCACCCCTCCACTTT,CAWSGQGGSPLHF
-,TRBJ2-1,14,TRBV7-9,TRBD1,TGTGCCAGCAGCTTAGTAACAGGGGGCAATGAGCAGTTCTTC,CASSLVTGGNEQFF
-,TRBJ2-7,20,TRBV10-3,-,TGTGCCATCAGTGAGACACAAGCGGAACCCACTATCCTAAGTCGCTACGAGCAGTACTTC,CAISETQAEPTILSRYEQYF
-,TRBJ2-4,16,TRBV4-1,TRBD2,TGCGCCAGCAGCCAAGATGGCGGGGGGGCCATGTACATTCAGTACTTC,CASSQDGGGAMYIQYF
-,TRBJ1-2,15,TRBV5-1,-,TGCGCCAGCAGCTTGGATCCGGGATCAAACTATGGCTACACCTTC,CASSLDPGSNYGYTF
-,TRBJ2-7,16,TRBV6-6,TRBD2,TGTGCCAGCAGTTCCTCCGGGACTAGCGTCTCCTACGAGCAGTACTTC,CASSSSGTSVSYEQYF
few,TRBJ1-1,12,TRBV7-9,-,TGTTCCAGCAGCTTTGCGGACACTGAAGCTTTCTTT,CSSSFADTEAFF
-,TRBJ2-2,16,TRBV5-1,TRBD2,TGCGCCAGCAGCTCGACTAGCGGCACGAACACCGGGGAGCTGTTTTTT,CASSSTSGTNTGELFF
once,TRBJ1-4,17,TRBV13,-,TGTGCCAGCAGCTTAGGCCTAGGTTACGGCTATTATGAAAAACTGTTTTTT,CASSLGLGYGYYEKLFF
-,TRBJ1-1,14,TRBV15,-,TGTGCCACCAGCCAAGACAGGTTGAACACTGAAGCTTTCTTT,CATSQDRLNTEAFF
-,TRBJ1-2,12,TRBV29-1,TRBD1,TGCAGCGTTGGTGACAGGGTCCAGGGCTACACCTTC,CSVGDRVQGYTF
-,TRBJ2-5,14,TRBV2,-,TGTGCCAGCAGTCCTCCTGAGTCACAAGAGACCCAGTACTTC,CASSPPESQETQYF
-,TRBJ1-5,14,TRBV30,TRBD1,TGTGCCTGGAGTGTTAGGACAGGGAGTCAGCCCCAGCATTTT,CAWSVRTGSQPQHF
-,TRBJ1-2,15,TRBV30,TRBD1,TGTGCCTGGAGTGTTCAGGGGGCTACAATCTATGGCTACACCTTC,CAWSVQGATIYGYTF
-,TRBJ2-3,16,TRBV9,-,TGTGCCAGCAGCGGGCGTTCCCCGGGGAGGCCCGATACGCAGTATTTT,CASSGRSPGRPDTQYF
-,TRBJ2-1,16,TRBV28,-,TGTGCCAGCAGTTTAATTCGTTCAGGCTCCTACAATGAGCAGTTCTTC,CASSLIRSGSYNEQFF
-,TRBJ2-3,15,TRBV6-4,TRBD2,TGTGCCAGCAGTGGACTAGCGGGAAGCACAGATACGCAGTATTTT,CASSGLAGSTDTQYF
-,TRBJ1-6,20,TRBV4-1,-,TGCGCCAGCAGCCAAGATAGGGGCAACACAATAAGCTCCTATAATTCACCCCTCCACTTT,CASSQDRGNTISSYNSPLHF
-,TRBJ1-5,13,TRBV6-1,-,TGTGCCAGCGGCGAACAGGCCAATCAGCCCCAGCATTTT,CASGEQANQPQHF
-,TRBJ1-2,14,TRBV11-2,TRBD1,TGTGCCAGCAGCTTTCGCCGGGACAGGGGGCTTGGAACCTTC,CASSFRRDRGLGTF
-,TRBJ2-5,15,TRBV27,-,TGTGCCAGCAGTTTATCCGACGGTGCAGGAAGGGAGCAGTACTTC,CASSLSDGAGREQYF
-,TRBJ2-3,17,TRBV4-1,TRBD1,TGCGCCAGCAGCCAAGGGTACGACAGGGGGCGCGCAGATATGCAGTATTTT,CASSQGYDRGRADMQYF
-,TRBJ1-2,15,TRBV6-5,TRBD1,TGTGCCAGCAGTTACTCGGGACAGGACAGATATGGCTACACCTTC,CASSYSGQDRYGYTF
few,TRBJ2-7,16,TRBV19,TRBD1,TGTGCCAGTACCCCTCCGGGACAGGGAGTTTCCTACGAGCAGTACTTC,CASTPPGQGVSYEQYF
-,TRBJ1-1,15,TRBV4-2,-,TGTGCCAGCAGCCAAGATCTGTCAGTGAACACTGAAGCTTTCTTT,CASSQDLSVNTEAFF
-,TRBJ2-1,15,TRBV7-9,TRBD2,TGTGCCAGCAGCCCCTGGACTAGCGGTATAAATGAGCAGTTCTTC,CASSPWTSGINEQFF
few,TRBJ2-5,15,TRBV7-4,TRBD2,TGTGCCAGCATCTTGCCCACTAGCGGGAGTAAGACCCAGTACTTC,CASILPTSGSKTQYF
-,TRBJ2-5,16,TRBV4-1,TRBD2,TGCGCCAGCAGCCAGGTCTCCGGGACTAGCCAAGAGACCCAGTACTTC,CASSQVSGTSQETQYF
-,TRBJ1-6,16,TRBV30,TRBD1,TGTGCCTGGAGCGAGGACAGGAGCTCCTATAATTCACCCCTCCACTTT,CAWSEDRSSYNSPLHF